These T cell receptor beta chains were read from a single sample in a study of T cells in Graves' hyperthyroidism and ophthalmopathy. MiXCR was run by TCRdb on the multiplex PCR reads, yielding one entry per CDR3 protein. Among 300,000 to 400,000 distinct CDR3 sequences listed, roughly 18% were seen once. Sequencing was done on a sample of blood. These receptor sequences come from a woman aged 45-65 years with Graves' hyperthyroidism. CDR3s include the opening cysteine and the closing phenylalanine or tryptophan. Fields, in order: V gene, J gene, clone size, D gene, CDR3 protein, CDR3 DNA. A D gene is named only where the DNA matches it firmly. Expanded clones are given a class, and other clones once, few, many or no size at all.

TRBV6-1	TRBJ1-4	few	NA	CATTYSRTYEKLFF	TGTGCCACCACATACAGCAGGACTTATGAAAAACTGTTTTTT
TRBV20-1	TRBJ2-1	few	TRBD1	CSAPSPGQFAYNEQFF	TGCAGTGCGCCTTCCCCGGGACAGTTCGCCTACAATGAGCAGTTCTTC
TRBV28	TRBJ2-1	many	TRBD2	CASSLRIAGGQPFYNEQFF	TGTGCCAGCAGCCTTCGGATAGCGGGAGGCCAACCCTTCTACAATGAGCAGTTCTTC
TRBV5-1	TRBJ2-1	many	TRBD2	CASRTSGGADNEQFF	TGCGCCAGCCGGACTAGCGGGGGGGCCGACAATGAGCAGTTCTTC
TRBV29-1	TRBJ2-1	NA	TRBD2	CSAPAGINNEQFF	TGCAGCGCACCAGCGGGAATCAATAATGAGCAGTTCTTC
TRBV12-5	TRBJ2-1	many	NA	CASGFGLWGTEQFF	TGTGCTAGTGGTTTCGGGCTCTGGGGCACTGAGCAGTTCTTC
TRBV4-1	TRBJ2-1	few	TRBD2	CASSSDPSGFYNEQFF	TGCGCCAGCAGCTCGGACCCTAGCGGGTTCTACAATGAGCAGTTCTTC
TRBV3-1	TRBJ2-3	NA	TRBD2	CASSPVRLAGGNTQYF	TGTGCCAGCAGTCCAGTGCGTCTAGCGGGGGGAAATACGCAGTATTTT
TRBV20-1	TRBJ2-1	many	TRBD2	CSARGLSSGRLEEQFF	TGCAGTGCTAGAGGGCTATCGAGCGGGAGGCTTGAGGAGCAGTTCTTC
TRBV10-3	TRBJ2-3	NA	TRBD2	CASRASGTRTDTQYF	TGTGCCTCCCGGGCTAGCGGGACCCGCACAGATACGCAGTATTTT
TRBV6-1	TRBJ1-1	NA	NA	CASMGGLGTEAFF	TGTGCCAGCATGGGGGGCTTGGGGACTGAAGCTTTCTTT
TRBV15	TRBJ2-2	NA	TRBD2	CATTGGRITGELFF	TGTGCCACCACCGGCGGGAGAATCACCGGGGAGCTGTTTTTT
TRBV7-9	TRBJ2-1	NA	NA	CASSLSELYNEQFF	TGTGCCAGCAGCTTATCGGAACTATACAATGAGCAGTTCTTC
TRBV29-1	TRBJ2-2	NA	NA	CSVWTTGELFF	TGCAGCGTGTGGACTACCGGGGAGCTGTTTTTT
TRBV6-1	TRBJ2-1	many	TRBD2	CASSYLAGGSDEQFF	TGTGCCAGCAGTTATTTAGCGGGAGGTTCGGATGAGCAGTTCTTC